The next 6 T cell receptor beta chains were all read from a single sample in a study of breast tumors, draining lymph nodes, adjacent tissues. TCRdb analysed the multiplex PCR reads with MiXCR anew, one entry per CDR3 protein. The sample includes about 130,000 distinct CDR3 sequences, around 20% of them seen just once. Breast cancer patients provided tissue from their axillary draining lymph nodes. Sequenced sample: axillary lymph node tissue. The receptors come from a female donor with breast cancer. Some clones in this sample may be carry-over from other donors' samples.

This clonotype occurred many times. The chain uses TRBV12-3 or TRBV12-4 and TRBJ2-1, with D perhaps matching TRBD2 (6 bases). The length of the CDR3 is 12 residues. Trimming left V 6 bases short and J 9 bases short, with 12 bases between. In DNA, the CDR3 is TGTGCCAGCAGCCGACTAGATCCTGAGCAGTTCTTC. Translating it yields CASSRLDPEQFF.

This clonotype turned up a few times. The chain recombines TRBV18 with TRBJ1-4; unclear D gene. With 6 bases removed from V and 7 bases from J, the gap between germline ends came to 12 bases. Germline CDR1 KGHSH, CDR2 LQKENI. This CDR3 is built from 13 residues. The CDR3 sequence: CASSAGKGEKLFF. The CDR3 DNA reads TGTGCCAGCTCGGCCGGGAAGGGTGAAAAACTGTTTTTT.

A note on this clonotype: This may arise from a read error, as a much more abundant clone is one base away. The chain links TRBV6-4 to TRBJ2-2; the D gene is possibly TRBD2 (5 bases). There are 14 residues in the CDR3. Germline loops: CDR1 MRHNA, CDR2 SNTAGT. CDR3: CASSDQGGIGELSF. CDR3 bases: TGTGCCAGCAGTGACCAAGGAGGCATCGGGGAGCTGTCTTTT.

The rearrangement joins TRBV20-1 to TRBJ2-3, with a weak D call TRBD2 (6 bases). Germline-derived CDR1 and CDR2 are DFQATT and SNEGSKA (reference sequence). Deletions cut 0 bases from V and 4 bases from J, with 20 bases between. The CDR3 covers 17 residues. CDR3 nucleotide sequence: TGCAGTGCTAGAGATCGGGGACTGCCAAAATACGCAGATACGCAGTATTTT. As protein: CSARDRGLPKYADTQYF.

As regards this clonotype: This sequence may be a read error, since a much larger clone differs from it by one base. The chain couples TRBV19 to TRBJ1-6, with D maybe TRBD1 (5 bases). Trimming shortened V by 5 bases and J by 10 bases, and 15 bases separated the two germline ends. Germline CDR1 LNHDA, CDR2 SQIVND (reference sequence). The CDR3 is 14 residues long. CDR3 sequence (DNA): TGTGCCAGTAGTCGCCAGGGACCTCAGTCACCCCTCCACTTT. Translating gives CASSRQGPQSPLHF.

Many counts were recorded for this clonotype. V and J are TRBV30 and TRBJ2-1; the match to TRBD2 covers 8 bases. Trimming cost V 4 bases and J 9 bases; bases outside gene matches: 5. Germline CDR1 reads GTSNPN; CDR2 reads SVGIG (reference sequence). The CDR3 loop spans 12 amino acids. This CDR3 is CAWNAGGLEQFF. In DNA, the CDR3 is TGTGCCTGGAACGCGGGAGGACTTGAGCAGTTCTTC. Looking up the rest from reference TRBV30 and TRBJ2-1 gives the full variable domain: SQTIHQWPATLVQPVGSPLSLECTVEGTSNPNLYWYRQAAGRGLQLLFYSVGIGQISSEVPQNLSASRPQDRQFILSSKKLLLSDSGFYLCAWNAGGLEQFFGPGTRLTVL.